This TCR beta chain was profiled in a study of beta chain features in type 1 diabetes. Whole-study findings and limits: Reduced insertions and increased deletions marked VDJ junctions in type 1 diabetes patients. For Type 1 diabetes patients, all four CD4+ subsets carried TCRB CDR3s that were moderately but significantly shorter. Any HLA effect on TCRB rearrangement was left unresolved by small sub-analyses. cDNA-based reads could over-represent cells with high TCR expression.

Expressed TCRB transcripts were sequenced after all isolated RNA was converted to cDNA. The data were produced by immunoSEQ multiplex PCR, yet TCRdb's version contains in-frame clones alone and is incomplete. The table includes approximately 150,000 clones, about an eighth detected once. Stem cell-like memory, regulatory, central memory and naive CD4+ cells were sorted via CD45RO/CCR7/CD25/CD127/CD95/CD27. This clone came up a few times. Its antigen remains unidentified. V lost 5 bases, J lost 1 base, and 8 bases stayed unmatched. CDR1 is SGHTA and CDR2 is FQGNSA in the germline V gene. The CDR3 extends over 18 amino acids.

The J gene is TRBJ2-3, the V gene TRBV7-2, with 14 nucleotides matching TRBD2. The receptor was derived from a man in his late teens or twenties with type 1 diabetes. Sequencing was carried out using central memory CD4+ T cells from blood. The CDR3 loop reads CASSPGGLAGVGTDTQYF. CDR3 nucleotides: TGTGCCAGCAGCCCAGGGGGACTAGCGGGGGTGGGCACAGATACGCAGTATTTT.